This T cell receptor beta chain appears in the sequencing data of a study of CD8+CD57+ T cells in acquired aplastic anemia. Study-level background: Sorted CD4+ and CD8+ cells gave an average of around 3.1 ug of DNA. Whole-study results and caveats: Patients and controls were found to share twenty-nine CD8+ CDR3 sequences. No significant patient-versus-control difference appeared in CD8+ Simpson's diversity.

V lost 1 base and J lost 4, with 8 bases in between. The CDR3 contains 13 residues. Germline V lookup: CDR1 DFQATT, CDR2 SNEGSKA (reference sequence). Genomic DNA templated the TCR beta VDJ and CDR3 profiling. One entry per CDR3 protein, called by TCRdb with MiXCR from the reads. The profile shows over 200,000 distinct CDR3 sequences, roughly 55% of them singletons. Remarks on this clonotype: Its antigen is unidentified.

The sequencing sample was made of sorted CD4+, CD8+, or CD8+CD57+ T cells (not recorded which) from PBMCs. The chain joins TRBV20-1 to TRBJ1-5; no clear D. The clonotype was recovered from a human donor in good health. This CDR3 is CSARVSVNQPQHF. DNA for the CDR3: TGCAGTGCTAGAGTGTCGGTAAATCAGCCCCAGCATTTT.